A selection of T cell receptor beta chains follows, all from one sample in a study of T cell responses to AZD1222 COVID-19 vaccine. Measured with immunoSEQ multiplex PCR; TCRdb has only the in-frame clones, and not every one. The data hold around 150,000 clones, with around nine tenths observed a single time. The sample in question was peripheral blood, obtained on day 0 of AZD1222 vaccination. The receptors shown here come from an adult in good health. Both conserved end residues are part of each CDR3. D genes are given only for firm matches. Not all rows give a size; the values are once, few, many and, for expanded clones, a class.

D gene,V gene,clone size,J gene,CDR3 protein,CDR3 DNA
-,TRBV19,once,TRBJ1-1,CASSTRGIGRARNTEAFF,TGTGCCAGTAGTACCCGGGGGATAGGCAGGGCGAGGAACACTGAAGCTTTCTTT
TRBD2,TRBV6-5,-,TRBJ2-1,CASTALAGVNEQFF,TGTGCCAGCACTGCTCTAGCGGGGGTTAATGAGCAGTTCTTC
TRBD1,TRBV28,-,TRBJ2-7,CASSSPRDRTSYEQYF,TGTGCCAGCAGTTCCCCCCGGGACAGGACCTCCTACGAGCAGTACTTC
-,TRBV19,-,TRBJ1-1,CASSIGSGAANTEAFF,TGTGCCAGTAGTATAGGTTCGGGGGCGGCGAACACTGAAGCTTTCTTT
TRBD2,TRBV13,-,TRBJ2-3,CASSPKGGRNTQYF,TGTGCCAGCAGCCCCAAGGGCGGGAGGAATACGCAGTATTTT
TRBD1,TRBV4-2,-,TRBJ1-2,CASSPPQGAYGYTF,TGTGCCAGCAGCCCCCCCCAGGGGGCCTATGGCTACACCTTC
-,TRBV25-1,-,TRBJ2-3,CASSELGTDTQYF,TGTGCCAGCAGTGAATTAGGAACAGATACGCAGTATTTT
-,TRBV29-1,-,TRBJ1-2,CSVEAPSGYTF,TGCAGCGTTGAGGCTCCCTCTGGCTACACCTTC
TRBD2,TRBV4-1,-,TRBJ2-2,CASSLKGTSGTGELFF,TGCGCCAGCAGCCTAAAAGGGACTAGCGGCACCGGGGAGCTGTTTTTT
-,TRBV2,-,TRBJ2-2,CASSEVRGAGELFF,TGTGCCAGCAGCGAGGTTAGGGGTGCCGGGGAGCTGTTTTTT
-,TRBV27,-,TRBJ2-7,CASMGRVSALTYEQYF,TGTGCCAGCATGGGCAGGGTATCGGCTTTGACCTACGAGCAGTACTTC
-,TRBV9,-,TRBJ2-3,CASSVSTDPTSTDTQYF,TGTGCCAGCAGCGTCTCGACGGACCCGACTAGCACAGATACGCAGTATTTT
TRBD2,TRBV2,few,TRBJ2-2,CASSVMASGTGGELFF,TGTGCCAGCAGTGTCATGGCTAGCGGGACGGGCGGGGAGCTGTTTTTT
TRBD2,TRBV3-1/TRBV3-2,-,TRBJ2-1,CASSPRLAGYNEQFF,TGTGCCAGCAGCCCCCGACTAGCGGGATACAATGAGCAGTTCTTC
-,TRBV19,-,TRBJ1-2,CASSIRQLGNYGYTF,TGTGCCAGTAGTATAAGGCAGCTTGGGAACTATGGCTACACCTTC
TRBD2,TRBV3-1/TRBV3-2,-,TRBJ2-5,CASSRGTSGEETQYF,TGTGCCAGCAGCCGGGGGACTAGCGGGGAAGAGACCCAGTACTTC
-,TRBV6-4,-,TRBJ1-1,CASSDSVGASWTEAFF,TGTGCCAGCAGTGACTCGGTAGGGGCGTCATGGACTGAAGCTTTCTTT
TRBD1,TRBV6-6,-,TRBJ1-2,CASRRGRQESYGYTF,TGTGCCAGCAGGAGGGGGCGACAGGAGTCGTATGGCTACACCTTC
-,TRBV2,once,TRBJ1-4,CASSVIVGGLEKLFF,TGTGCCAGCAGTGTAATTGTCGGGGGGCTTGAAAAACTGTTTTTT
-,TRBV5-6,-,TRBJ1-2,CASSLGRGRFYGYTF,TGTGCCAGCAGCTTGGGAAGAGGTCGGTTTTACGGCTACACCTTC
TRBD2,TRBV10-2,-,TRBJ2-7,CASSDRLALYEQYF,TGCGCCAGCAGTGACAGACTAGCTCTCTACGAGCAGTACTTC
-,TRBV7-2,-,TRBJ1-2,CASSLTYRDSNYGYTF,TGTGCCAGCAGCTTAACTTACAGGGATTCTAACTATGGCTACACCTTC
TRBD1,TRBV7-8,-,TRBJ2-7,CASSPDRVYEQYF,TGTGCCAGCAGCCCTGACAGGGTCTACGAGCAGTACTTC
-,TRBV3-1/TRBV3-2,-,TRBJ2-6,CASSQRAGANVLTF,TGTGCCAGCAGCCAAAGGGCTGGGGCCAACGTCCTGACTTTC
-,TRBV2,-,TRBJ1-5,CASRPGHGSNQPQHF,TGTGCCAGCAGGCCGGGACACGGCTCAAATCAGCCCCAGCATTTT
-,TRBV6-2/TRBV6-3,-,TRBJ2-3,CASSYSLDRTTDTQYF,TGTGCCAGCAGTTACTCGCTCGACCGTACCACAGATACGCAGTATTTT
-,TRBV6-5,-,TRBJ1-3,CASGGQSSGNTIYF,TGTGCCAGCGGGGGGCAGAGCTCTGGAAACACCATATATTTT
TRBD1,TRBV3-1/TRBV3-2,once,TRBJ1-5,CASITGGRGQPQHF,TGTGCCAGCATCACAGGGGGCCGTGGTCAGCCCCAGCATTTT
-,TRBV19,-,TRBJ2-3,CASSSRPITSTDTQYF,TGTGCCAGTAGTTCCCGTCCCATTACTAGCACAGATACGCAGTATTTT
-,TRBV27,-,TRBJ1-2,CASSLYAAEGRVDGYTF,TGTGCCAGCAGTTTATATGCCGCCGAGGGGAGAGTCGATGGCTACACCTTC
-,TRBV29-1,-,TRBJ1-1,CSAARGSGAEAFF,TGCAGCGCCGCGAGGGGCAGTGGGGCTGAAGCTTTCTTT
TRBD1,TRBV27,once,TRBJ2-7,CASSSGQGRAYEQYF,TGTGCCAGCAGTTCCGGACAGGGAAGGGCCTACGAGCAGTACTTC
TRBD1,TRBV6-5,-,TRBJ2-7,CASSYSRDRTYEQYF,TGTGCCAGCAGTTACTCAAGGGACAGGACCTACGAGCAGTACTTC
-,TRBV11-2,-,TRBJ1-1,CASSLDWGPPNTEAFF,TGTGCCAGCAGCTTAGATTGGGGTCCCCCTAACACTGAAGCTTTCTTT
-,TRBV12-3/TRBV12-4,-,TRBJ1-2,CASSPSTNYGYTF,TGTGCCAGCAGCCCATCCACGAACTATGGCTACACCTTC
-,TRBV5-5,-,TRBJ2-5,CASSSQQETQYF,TGTGCCAGCAGCTCACAACAAGAGACCCAGTACTTC
-,TRBV24-1,-,TRBJ2-1,CATGNGQTVNNEQFF,TGTGCCACCGGTAACGGACAGACTGTAAACAATGAGCAGTTCTTC
TRBD1,TRBV19,once,TRBJ2-3,CASLLRTGGGTDTQYF,TGTGCCAGTCTCCTGCGTACAGGGGGCGGCACAGATACGCAGTATTTT
-,TRBV19,-,TRBJ2-1,CASSILLASYNEQFF,TGTGCCAGTAGTATCTTACTAGCTTCCTACAATGAGCAGTTCTTC
TRBD1,TRBV2,-,TRBJ1-4,CASSVTGANEKLFF,TGTGCCAGCAGTGTGACAGGGGCTAATGAAAAACTGTTTTTT
TRBD1,TRBV7-9,-,TRBJ1-2,CASSSGTALSGYTF,TGTGCCAGCAGCTCTGGGACAGCCCTCTCCGGCTACACCTTC
-,TRBV2,once,TRBJ2-7,CASRRTLVSSYEQYF,TGTGCCAGCAGACGGACACTTGTAAGCTCCTACGAGCAGTACTTC
-,TRBV7-3,-,TRBJ1-1,CASSLRRGSGAFF,TGTGCCAGCAGCTTGAGAAGGGGAAGCGGGGCTTTCTTT
-,TRBV14,-,TRBJ1-2,CASSQDRRGANYGYTF,TGTGCCAGCAGCCAAGATCGGAGGGGAGCTAACTATGGCTACACCTTC
-,TRBV19,-,TRBJ1-1,CASSFPGVNTEAFF,TGTGCCAGTAGTTTCCCAGGGGTAAACACTGAAGCTTTCTTT
TRBD2,TRBV2,-,TRBJ2-3,CASSTLALTTDTQYF,TGTGCCAGCAGTACACTAGCGCTTACCACAGATACGCAGTATTTT
-,TRBV28,-,TRBJ1-1,CASSSGTPLGSAFF,TGTGCCAGCAGCTCAGGGACCCCCCTAGGAAGCGCTTTCTTT